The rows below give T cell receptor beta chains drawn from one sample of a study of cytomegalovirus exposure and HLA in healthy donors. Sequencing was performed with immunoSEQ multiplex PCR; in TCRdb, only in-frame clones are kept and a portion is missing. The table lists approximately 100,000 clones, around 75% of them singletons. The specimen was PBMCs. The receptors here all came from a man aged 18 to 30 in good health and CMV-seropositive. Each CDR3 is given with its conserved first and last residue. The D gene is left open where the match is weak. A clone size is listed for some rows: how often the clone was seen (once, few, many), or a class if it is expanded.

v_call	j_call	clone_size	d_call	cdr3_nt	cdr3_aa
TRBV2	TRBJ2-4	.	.	TGTGCCAGCAGTGAAGACCCCGGGGTAAGCATTCAGTACTTC	CASSEDPGVSIQYF
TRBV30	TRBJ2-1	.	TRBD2	TGTGCCTGGAGTGAGGGGACCAACCGGGGGGGTGAGCAGTTCTTC	CAWSEGTNRGGEQFF
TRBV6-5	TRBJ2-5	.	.	TGTGCCAGCAGAGCGGGACACCTCTACCAAGAGACCCAGTACTTC	CASRAGHLYQETQYF
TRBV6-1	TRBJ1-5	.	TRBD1	TGTGCCAGCAGTGGGTCTTTAGGGACAGGAGACAATCAGCCCCAGCATTTT	CASSGSLGTGDNQPQHF
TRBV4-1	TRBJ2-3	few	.	TGCGCCAGCAGCCAAGATCCAGACACAGATACGCAGTATTTT	CASSQDPDTDTQYF
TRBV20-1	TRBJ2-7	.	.	TGCAGTGCTGCGCAGGCCTACGAGCAGTACTTC	CSAAQAYEQYF
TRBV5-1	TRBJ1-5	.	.	TGCGCCAGCAGCTTGGGGGACACCAATCAGCCCCAGCATTTT	CASSLGDTNQPQHF
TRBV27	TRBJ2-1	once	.	TGTGCCAGCAGTCCCGGACTCCACTTTGAGCAGTTCTTC	CASSPGLHFEQFF
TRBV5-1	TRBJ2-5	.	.	TGCGCCAGCAGCTTAGGCGGGGCAAAAGAGACCCAGTACTTC	CASSLGGAKETQYF
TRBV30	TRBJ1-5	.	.	TGTGCCTGGCAGGACGGGGATCAGCCCCAGCATTTT	CAWQDGDQPQHF
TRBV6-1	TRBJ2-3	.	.	TGTGCCAGCAGTGACTACCCTAGCGTCACAGATACGCAGTATTTT	CASSDYPSVTDTQYF
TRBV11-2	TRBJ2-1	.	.	TGTGCCAGCGACCCTGGTTTGAGGGTAGCCAGTGAGCAGTTCTTC	CASDPGLRVASEQFF
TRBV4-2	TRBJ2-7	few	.	TGTGCCAGCAGCCAAGATATCTCAGGCGAGCAGTACTTC	CASSQDISGEQYF
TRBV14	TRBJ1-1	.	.	TGTGCCAGCAGCCATGGAGGAGGGACTGAAGCTTTCTTT	CASSHGGGTEAFF
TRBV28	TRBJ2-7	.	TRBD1	TGTGCCAGCAGTTCATATTGGACAGGGAGCCTCTACGAGCAGTACTTC	CASSSYWTGSLYEQYF
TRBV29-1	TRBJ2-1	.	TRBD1	TGCAGCGGGGGGTCCGGGACAGCCTCCTACAATGAGCAGTTCTTC	CSGGSGTASYNEQFF
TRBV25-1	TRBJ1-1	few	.	TGTGCCACCTACGGGGGGGGGACTGAAGCTTTCTTT	CATYGGGTEAFF
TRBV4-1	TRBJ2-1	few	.	TGCGCCAGCAGCCAAGGGCCCGGGACATTGAACGAGCAGTTCTTC	CASSQGPGTLNEQFF
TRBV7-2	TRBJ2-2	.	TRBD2	TGTGCCAGCAGCTCCCTAGCGGGGGCCACGGGGGAGCTGTTTTTT	CASSSLAGATGELFF
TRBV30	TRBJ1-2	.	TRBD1	TGTGCCTGGAGTGTAAGACAGGGGGCGCGGAGCTACACCTTC	CAWSVRQGARSYTF
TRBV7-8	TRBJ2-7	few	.	TGTGCCAGCAGCCCCCAACAGGGACCCTCCTACGAGCAGTACTTC	CASSPQQGPSYEQYF
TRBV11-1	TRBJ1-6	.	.	TGTGCCAGCAGCTTAAGCGGGGTCAATTCACCCCTCCACTTT	CASSLSGVNSPLHF
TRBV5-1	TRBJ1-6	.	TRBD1	TGCGCCAGCAGCTCGGCGCCTCTAACACAGGGGGCTAGTTCACCCCTCCACTTT	CASSSAPLTQGASSPLHF
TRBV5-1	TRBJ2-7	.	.	TGCGCCAGCAGCTTGAACGGGGGGCCTGTCGACGAGCAGTACTTC	CASSLNGGPVDEQYF
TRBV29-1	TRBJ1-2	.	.	TGCAGCGTTGTGGGCCCATTACCCTCCTATGGCTACACCTTC	CSVVGPLPSYGYTF
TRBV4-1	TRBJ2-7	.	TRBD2	TGCGCCAGCAGCCAAGACAAGCGGGGGGAGGGGTACGAGCAGTACTTC	CASSQDKRGEGYEQYF
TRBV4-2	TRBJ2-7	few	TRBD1	TGTGCCAGCAGCCAAGAGGGACAGGGTTATGACGAGCAGTACTTC	CASSQEGQGYDEQYF
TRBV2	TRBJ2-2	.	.	TGTGCCAGCAGTCAACAGCATAACACCGGGGAGCTGTTTTTT	CASSQQHNTGELFF
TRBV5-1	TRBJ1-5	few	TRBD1	TGCGCCAGCAGCTTGGAGACAGGGGTAGGACAGCCCCAGCATTTT	CASSLETGVGQPQHF
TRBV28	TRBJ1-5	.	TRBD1	TGTGCCAGCAGATCCCCGGGACAGGGGAACCAGCCCCAGCATTTT	CASRSPGQGNQPQHF
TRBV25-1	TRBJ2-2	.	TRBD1	TGTGCCAGCAGGGGACAGGGTTCAGTAGGGGAGCTGTTTTTT	CASRGQGSVGELFF
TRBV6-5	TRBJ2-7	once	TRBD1	TGTGCCAGCAGTGCCTGGGACAGCTCCTACGAGCAGTACTTC	CASSAWDSSYEQYF
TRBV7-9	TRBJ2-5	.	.	TGTGCCAGCAGCAGGCCGGGTGGAGGGGAGCAGTACTTC	CASSRPGGGEQYF
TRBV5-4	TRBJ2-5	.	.	TGTGCCAGCGGCGGTGCAGATATTGGGAGACAAGAGACCCAGTACTTC	CASGGADIGRQETQYF
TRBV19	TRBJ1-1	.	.	TGTGCCAGTAGTAGCCGAGGAGTGGTGAACACTGAAGCTTTCTTT	CASSSRGVVNTEAFF
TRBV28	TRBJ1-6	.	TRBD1	TGTGCCACTGGGACAGGGAGGCATGGTTTCGGGAATTCACCCCTCCACTTT	CATGTGRHGFGNSPLHF
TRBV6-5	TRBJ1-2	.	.	TGTGCCAGCAGTTACACCCCGGCGGCTAACTATGGCTACACCTTC	CASSYTPAANYGYTF
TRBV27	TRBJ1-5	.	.	TGTGCCAGCAGAGGAAAGGGGATGAGGTCTCAGCCCCAGCATTTT	CASRGKGMRSQPQHF
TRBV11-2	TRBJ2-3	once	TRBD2	TGTGCCAGCAGCCCAAGGACTAGCGGGGGTCCCCTACCAGATACGCAGTATTTT	CASSPRTSGGPLPDTQYF
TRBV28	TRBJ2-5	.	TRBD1	TGTGCCAGCAGTCCGACAGGGGCCCCAGGGGGGCAGTACTTC	CASSPTGAPGGQYF
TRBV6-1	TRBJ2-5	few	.	TGTGCCAGCAGCCGCCTAAAGACCCAGTACTTC	CASSRLKTQYF
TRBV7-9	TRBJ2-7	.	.	TGTGCCAGCAGCTTAGTTGGTCAGGGGAGCTCCTACGAGCAGTACTTC	CASSLVGQGSSYEQYF
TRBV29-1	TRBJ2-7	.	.	TGCAGCGCTGTCGAGCGGCCCTACGAGCAGTACTTC	CSAVERPYEQYF
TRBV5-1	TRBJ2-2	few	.	TGCGCCAGCAGCACGCAGACAGGGAACACCGGGGAGCTGTTTTTT	CASSTQTGNTGELFF
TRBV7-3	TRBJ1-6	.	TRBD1	TGTGCCAGCAGTCGGGGACAGTTAAATTCACCCCTCCACTTT	CASSRGQLNSPLHF
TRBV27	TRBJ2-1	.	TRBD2	TGTGCCAGCAGTTCCCCGACTAGCGGGGGGCCCTACAATGAGCAGTTCTTC	CASSSPTSGGPYNEQFF